This T cell receptor beta chain was profiled in a study of blood T cell repertoires in COVID-19. The wider study: COVID-19 samples, acute and convalescent, were from the United States, Italy and Spain.

Study processing details: Reference gene primer amplification yielded estimated nucleated cell counts. Produced via immunoSEQ multiplex PCR; TCRdb's table is partial and in-frame only. V and J calls and clone size are as listed in that table; D and trimming were resolved from the DNA. The sample includes 200,000 to 300,000 clones, approximately 82% of them seen just once. V was pared by 7 bases and J by 3 bases, with 15 bases of the junction left unmatched. Germline V CDR1 and CDR2: SNHLY, FYNNEI. This CDR3 comprises 17 residues. The sequencing input was peripheral blood. The sequence was obtained from a woman aged 18-30 years with acute or convalescent COVID-19. The V and J genes are TRBV2 and TRBJ1-1, with 9 bases matching TRBD1. CDR3 bases: TGTGCCAGCACAGGGCTGGGACAGGGAGGCGGGGACACTGAAGCTTTCTTT. It specifies CASTGLGQGGGDTEAFF.